This T cell receptor (beta chain) derives from a study of identical twins (dated by TCRdb to between 2015 and 2016). Describing the broader study: To test whether fetal clonotypes persist, this study deep-sequenced TCR alpha and beta repertoires from monozygotic twins, from unrelated adults of various ages, and from cord blood. To rule out contamination, replicate twin experiments were performed at different times with different library preparation protocols. Broad study findings and their caveats: Conclusions relied on cross-sectional statistical analysis, since the same donors could not be followed over many years. In beta out-of-frame sequences, excess twin sharing was weaker, because having fewer shared sequences lowered the signal-to-noise ratio. In monozygotic twins, out-of-frame TCR alpha sharing was systematically underestimated by recombination models, although the models agreed with sharing between unrelated individuals. Out-of-frame TCR alpha sequences shared between twins showed an excess of low generation-probability sequences compared with coincidental sharing between unrelated individuals. Invariant T cells such as MAIT and iNKT could partly confound zero-insertion analyses, although diverse VJ usage argued against such confounding for most clonotypes. Abundant cord blood beta clonotypes carried fewer insertions; young adult naive repertoires showed a weaker similar trend, while memory repertoires showed none.

This clonotype has a handful of counts. There is no known antigen for this receptor. Within one base of it there is no much larger clone, and no base qualities were kept. Every donor was a healthy Caucasian. The twin cohort consisted of three pairs of female monozygotic twins, all aged 18 to 29 years. Positive isolation kits from Invitrogen were used to isolate CD4+ and CD8+ T cell populations. The library was produced with 5' RACE. The sequencer listed for this sample is Illumina HiSeq 2000. A universal primer binding site was introduced by template switching, and a unique molecular identifier was present in the final cDNA, enabling accurate counting of TCR cDNA molecules. First-strand cDNA for TCR alpha and beta chains was synthesized from specific primers in the conserved constant-segment region. To control for contamination, every cDNA library carried two barcodes: a SMART-Mk sample barcode plus Illumina barcodes. TruSeq adapter sequences and Illumina sample barcodes were added in two successive PCR steps. TCR alpha and beta cDNA libraries were sequenced on the Illumina HiSeq platform with custom primers. As for the original processing: Raw reads were processed with MiGEC to extract unique molecular identifiers, and MiXCR was used to determine CDR3 positions. For each individual, recombination models were inferred using an EM algorithm with the repgenHMM and IGoR tools. The tcR package in R was used for shared clonotype analysis, with sharing normalized by the product of cloneset sizes. To study raw recombination without the effects of thymic and clonal selection, out-of-frame nonproductive sequences were analyzed. TCRdb trimmed the raw reads at Q25, called clones with MiXCR and kept productive beta chains. Each entry is one CDR3 protein sequence, shown with its most common DNA and genes. The V and J calls reflect TCRdb's pipeline rather than the authors' work. The sample profile shows approximately 300,000 distinct CDR3 sequences; roughly 9.8% of them were found once. The ten largest make up around 7.1% of the sample.

From the cysteine through the phenylalanine, the CDR3 covers 16 amino acids. Only the CDR3 region is kept as DNA, spanning 48 bases read in frame from base 1. Cut back by 1 base and 4 bases, the V and J ends lie 16 bases apart. CDR1 and CDR2 were assigned from the germline V gene as SGHAT and FQNNGV. A further study also used this sample, focusing on yellow fever vaccine responses in identical twins. According to the second study: According to the authors, in identical twins the way T cells responded to vaccination appeared partly convergent and partly personalized. In identical twins, the study followed T cell clones that responded to the vaccine with precision.

The source is a woman aged 18-29 years in good health. The sequence is built from TRBV11-2 and TRBJ1-1; the D gene is perhaps TRBD1, on 6 matching bases. The sequenced material came from CD8+ T cells sorted from blood. The CDR3 in this case is CASSLAGRGMGTEAFF. The sequenced DNA: TGTGCCAGCAGCTTAGCTGGCAGGGGTATGGGCACTGAAGCTTTCTTT.